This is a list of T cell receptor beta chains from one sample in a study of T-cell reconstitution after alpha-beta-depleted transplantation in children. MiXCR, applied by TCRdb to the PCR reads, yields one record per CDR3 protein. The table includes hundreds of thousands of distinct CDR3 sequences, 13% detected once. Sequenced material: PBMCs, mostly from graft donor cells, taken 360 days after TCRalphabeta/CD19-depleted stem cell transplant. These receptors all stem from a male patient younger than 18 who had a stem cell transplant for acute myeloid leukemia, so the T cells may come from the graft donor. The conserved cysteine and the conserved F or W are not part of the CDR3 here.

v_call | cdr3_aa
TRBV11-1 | ASSETRTSADTQY
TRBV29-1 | SVGPGLAGNEQF
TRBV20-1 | SARSGLVTGELF
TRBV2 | ARSLGDRGSSLGTDTQY
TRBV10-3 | AISESKGDTGELF
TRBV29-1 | SVEGALELAAYNEQF
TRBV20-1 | SARSPPGQVSYEQY
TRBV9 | ASSVRPSGTNTGELF
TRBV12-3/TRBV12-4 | ASRIAGGGQETQY
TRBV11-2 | ASSLSGRAGDTDTQY
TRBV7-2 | ASSRLSNEQF
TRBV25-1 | ASSAIYEQY
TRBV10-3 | AIKASVSSGANVLT
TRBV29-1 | SVGGRLQEKLF